One and the same sample provided the 3 T cell receptor beta chains below, sequenced in a study of beta chain features in type 1 diabetes. The entirety of the isolated RNA underwent reverse transcription, so expressed TCRB transcripts were sequenced. Libraries were prepared by immunoSEQ multiplex PCR; TCRdb keeps only in-frame clonotypes and omits some of them. The data hold around 13,000 clones, with under 50% observed a single time. Sequencing was carried out using stem cell memory CD4+ T cells from blood. These receptors were obtained from a man aged 18 to 29 in good health.

The chain links TRBV7-2 to TRBJ1-1; the D is unclear. The CDR3 extends over 14 amino acids. The germline CDR1 and CDR2 sequences are SGHTA and FQGNSA. Trimming removed 6 bases at V and 5 bases at J, with 16 bases between. CDR3 coding DNA: TGTGCCAGCAGACTAGAGGGATCTGGAACTGAAGCTTTCTTT. This codes for CASRLEGSGTEAFF.

The V gene is TRBV11-2, the J gene TRBJ2-5, with TRBD2 matching 8 bases. Germline V lookup: CDR1 SGHAT, CDR2 FQNNGV. The CDR3 spans 14 residues. The ends lost 1 base at V and 4 bases at J; junction bases unmatched: 2. CDR3 amino acids: CASSLGLALETQYF. CDR3 bases: TGTGCCAGCAGCTTAGGACTAGCGTTAGAGACCCAGTACTTC.

The chain carries TRBV18 and TRBJ2-5; 12 nucleotides align to TRBD1. The end of the DNA is better explained by TRBJ2-7, so the J call may be wrong. The CDR3 has 15 amino acids. Germline-derived CDR1 and CDR2 are KGHSH and LQKENI. The CDR3 DNA reads as TGTGCCAGCTCAGCGGGACAGGGGGCGATCTACGAGCAGTACTTC. Translated, it gives CASSAGQGAIYEQYF.